A selection of T cell receptor beta chains follows, all from one sample in a study of human T cells and chemical hapten exposure. TCRdb recomputed calls from the RACE reads with MiXCR, one row per CDR3 protein. The sample has some 71,000 distinct CDR3 sequences, over 8.5% seen once. The input for sequencing was whole blood, taken in connection with sensitization to the hapten diphenylcyclopropenone (DPC). These receptors came from a woman aged 45-65 years with alopecia areata. Some clones in this sample may be carry-over from other donors' samples. Each CDR3 is given with its conserved first and last residue. Each record gives: V gene, clone size, D gene, J gene, CDR3 protein, CDR3 DNA. The D gene is left open where the match is weak. Clone size is not always given. Where it is, it says once, few, many or a class for expanded clones.

>TRBV7-2|NA|NA|TRBJ2-3
CASSRQGRRADTQYF
TGTGCCAGCAGTCGCCAGGGGAGGAGGGCAGATACGCAGTATTTT
>TRBV11-1|few|NA|TRBJ2-7
CASSLLKGGYEQYF
TGTGCCAGCAGCTTATTGAAGGGGGGCTACGAGCAGTACTTC
>TRBV11-2|many|TRBD1|TRBJ2-5
CASSSGWTGGETQYF
TGTGCCAGCAGCTCGGGGTGGACAGGAGGAGAGACCCAGTACTTC
>TRBV4-2|many|NA|TRBJ1-2
CASSQDGETYGYTF
TGTGCCAGCAGCCAAGATGGGGAGACTTATGGCTACACCTTC
>TRBV5-1|few|NA|TRBJ2-3
CATAGQPDTQYF
TGCGCCACCGCGGGACAGCCCGATACGCAGTATTTT
>TRBV28|NA|NA|TRBJ1-4
CASSPDFKLFF
TGTGCCAGCAGCCCCGACTTTAAACTGTTTTTT
>TRBV29-1|NA|TRBD1|TRBJ2-7
CSVGQGTHEQYF
TGCAGCGTTGGACAGGGGACTCACGAGCAGTACTTC
>TRBV28|many|NA|TRBJ2-4
CASSLGANIQYF
TGTGCCAGCAGTTTAGGGGCAAACATTCAGTACTTC
>TRBV6-6|few|NA|TRBJ1-1
CASQGRMNTEAFF
TGTGCCAGCCAGGGACGGATGAACACTGAAGCTTTCTTT
>TRBV5-1|many|NA|TRBJ2-1
CASSLGGLNEQFF
TGCGCCAGCAGCTTGGGAGGCCTTAATGAGCAGTTCTTC
>TRBV5-1|many|TRBD2|TRBJ2-3
CASSLGLAGTDTQYF
TGCGCCAGCAGCTTGGGACTAGCGGGGACAGATACGCAGTATTTT
>TRBV12-3/TRBV12-4|NA|NA|TRBJ2-2
CASSSQTPLVGRKTGELFF
TGTGCCAGCAGTTCCCAGACGCCCCTGGTCGGGAGAAAGACCGGGGAGCTGTTTTTT
>TRBV7-9|many|NA|TRBJ1-1
CASTRAGTEAFF
TGTGCCAGCACCCGCGCGGGGACTGAAGCTTTCTTT
>TRBV28|many|NA|TRBJ1-6
CASRGQSPLHF
TGTGCCAGCAGGGGACAATCACCCCTCCACTTT
>TRBV7-2|many|NA|TRBJ2-1
CASDKQDFYNEQFF
TGTGCCAGCGATAAACAGGACTTCTACAATGAGCAGTTCTTC
>TRBV6-2/TRBV6-3|NA|NA|TRBJ2-7
CASRGDLWKQYF
TGTGCCAGCAGAGGGGACCTCTGGAAGCAGTACTTC
>TRBV3-1|many|NA|TRBJ1-1
CASSQGNAYTEAFF
TGTGCCAGCAGCCAAGGGAACGCCTACACTGAAGCTTTCTTT
>TRBV27|many|NA|TRBJ2-2
CASSSHRYTGELFF
TGTGCCAGCAGTTCGCATCGGTACACCGGGGAGCTTTTTTTT
>TRBV7-2|NA|NA|TRBJ2-7
CASSLSRSSYEQYF
TGTGCCAGCAGCTTGTCCAGGAGCTCCTACGAGCAGTACTTC
>TRBV7-2|few|NA|TRBJ2-5
CASSDPLETQYF
TGTGCCAGCAGCGACCCTCTCGAGACCCAGTACTTC
>TRBV2|medium-sized|TRBD2|TRBJ2-1
CASSGQLAGPYNEQFF
TGTGCCAGCAGTGGACAACTAGCGGGGCCCTACAATGAGCAGTTCTTC
>TRBV7-2|NA|NA|TRBJ2-3
CASSFGVTDTQYF
TGTGCCAGCAGCTTTGGAGTCACAGATACGCAGTATTTT
>TRBV7-2|few|NA|TRBJ2-5
CASSLGARSRDETQYF
TGTGCCAGCAGCTTAGGGGCGAGGAGCCGGGATGAGACCCAGTACTTC
>TRBV12-3/TRBV12-4|NA|NA|TRBJ2-1
CASSSLEGLGDEQFF
TGTGCCAGCAGTTCCCTAGAGGGGTTGGGGGATGAGCAGTTCTTC
>TRBV18|many|NA|TRBJ2-3
CASSPPSTDTQYF
TGTGCCAGCTCACCCCCTTCCACAGATACGCAGTATTTT
>TRBV27|NA|NA|TRBJ2-1
CASSLVAASYNEQFF
TGTGCCAGCAGTTTAGTGGCCGCGAGCTACAATGAGCAGTTCTTC
>TRBV6-5|NA|TRBD2|TRBJ2-1
CASRSGTTYNEQFF
TGTGCCAGCAGAAGCGGGACCACCTACAATGAGCAGTTCTTC
>TRBV28|NA|TRBD2|TRBJ2-5
CASRTTSEQETQYF
TGTGCCTCCAGGACGACTAGCGAACAAGAGACCCAGTACTTC
>TRBV12-3/TRBV12-4|NA|NA|TRBJ1-1
CASSLKAGTEAFF
TGTGCCAGCAGTTTAAAGGCAGGCACTGAAGCTTTCTTT
>TRBV19|few|NA|TRBJ1-1
CASKNRDSDTEAFF
TGTGCCAGTAAGAACAGGGACTCGGACACTGAAGCTTTCTTT
>TRBV20-1|few|TRBD1|TRBJ2-2
CSADGQDGTGELFF
TGCAGTGCTGACGGACAGGATGGCACCGGGGAGCTGTTTTTT
>TRBV23-1|NA|NA|TRBJ1-5
CASREDSSGTQPQHF
TGCGCCAGCAGAGAGGACAGCAGTGGGACACAGCCCCAGCATTTT
>TRBV7-2|few|NA|TRBJ1-1
CASRSHHRENTEAFF
TGTGCCAGCAGGTCTCATCATAGGGAGAACACTGAAGCTTTCTTT
>TRBV7-6|NA|TRBD2|TRBJ2-7
CASSSTSGGAYEQYF
TGTGCCAGCAGCTCCACTAGCGGGGGGGCCTACGAGCAGTACTTC
>TRBV28|many|NA|TRBJ2-1
CASRYSGPEGRGEQFF
TGTGCCAGCCGTTACTCGGGACCTGAGGGTCGAGGTGAGCAGTTCTTC
>TRBV18|few|TRBD1|TRBJ1-1
CASCLYGQGPVNTEAFF
TGTGCCAGCTGTTTATATGGACAGGGGCCAGTGAACACTGAAGCTTTCTTT
>TRBV7-2|NA|NA|TRBJ1-3
CASSFYRVAGNTIYF
TGTGCCAGCAGCTTTTACAGAGTCGCTGGAAACACCATATATTTT
>TRBV29-1|many|NA|TRBJ1-1
CSVEGQMNTEAFF
TGCAGCGTTGAAGGACAGATGAACACTGAAGCTTTCTTT
>TRBV11-2|NA|NA|TRBJ2-3
CASSLSSGSEVDTQYF
TGTGCCAGCAGCTTATCGAGCGGGTCAGAGGTAGATACGCAGTATTTT
>TRBV18|NA|NA|TRBJ2-6
CASSPPEGYSTAGANVLTF
TGTGCCAGCTCACCACCGGAGGGCTACTCGACGGCCGGGGCCAACGTCCTGACTTTC
>TRBV11-3|NA|TRBD1|TRBJ1-5
CASSRGTVSNQPQHF
TGTGCCAGCAGCAGAGGGACAGTTAGCAATCAGCCCCAGCATTTT
>TRBV2|many|NA|TRBJ1-1
CASSTRGQMNTEAFF
TGTGCCAGCAGCACTCGCGGCCAGATGAACACTGAAGCTTTCTTT
>TRBV7-2|NA|TRBD2|TRBJ2-5
CASSLDAGGRGAYF
TGTGCCAGCAGCTTAGACGCGGGAGGGCGAGGGGCGTACTTC
>TRBV6-4|many|NA|TRBJ1-1
CASSDGLNTEAFF
TGTGCCAGCAGTGACGGTTTAAACACTGAAGCTTTCTTT
>TRBV18|many|NA|TRBJ1-4
CASSPGLGNEKLFF
TGTGCCAGCTCACCAGGGCTCGGTAATGAAAAACTGTTTTTT
>TRBV7-2|NA|TRBD2|TRBJ2-2
CASSFSGTSTGELFF
TGTGCCAGCAGCTTTAGCGGGACGAGCACCGGGGAGCTGTTTTTT
>TRBV28|many|NA|TRBJ2-2
CASRKGRSGELFF
TGTGCCAGCAGAAAGGGGAGGAGCGGGGAGCTGTTTTTT
>TRBV5-1|NA|TRBD1|TRBJ2-7
CASSFTTGATYEQYF
TGCGCCAGCAGCTTCACGACAGGGGCTACCTACGAGCAGTACTTC
>TRBV18|many|NA|TRBJ1-1
CASSPGLTSRRMNTEAFF
TGTGCCAGCTCACCGGGACTTACATCTAGACGTATGAACACTGAAGCTTTCTTT